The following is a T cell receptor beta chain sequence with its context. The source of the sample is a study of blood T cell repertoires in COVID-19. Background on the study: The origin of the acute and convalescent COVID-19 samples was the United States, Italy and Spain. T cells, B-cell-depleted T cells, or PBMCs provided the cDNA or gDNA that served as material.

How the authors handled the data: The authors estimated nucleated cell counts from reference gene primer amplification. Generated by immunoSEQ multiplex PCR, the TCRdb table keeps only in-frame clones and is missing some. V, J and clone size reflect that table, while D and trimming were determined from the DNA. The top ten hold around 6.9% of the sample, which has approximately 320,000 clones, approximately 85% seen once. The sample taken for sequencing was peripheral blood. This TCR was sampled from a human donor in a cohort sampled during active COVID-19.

CDR3 amino acids: CATSRTAYNEQFF. The CDR3 DNA sequence: TGTGCCACCTCGAGGACAGCCTACAATGAGCAGTTCTTC. This sequence joins TRBV24-1 and TRBJ2-1; possibly TRBD1 for D (6 bases). Trimming took 9 bases from V and 2 from J, leaving 10 bases between them. Germline lookup yields CDR1 KGHDR and CDR2 SFDVKD. This CDR3 comprises 13 residues.